This TCR beta chain was identified during a study of T cells in Graves' hyperthyroidism and ophthalmopathy. This clonotype has at least ten counts. The CDR3 regions of TCR beta were amplified from RNA transcripts. The TCR CDR3 was amplified in a first-round RT-PCR using the HTBI primer set. One entry per CDR3 protein, called by TCRdb with MiXCR from the multiplex PCR reads. This sample has 500,000 or so distinct CDR3 sequences, with about 15% found just once. The CDR3 covers 17 residues. Unmatched junction bases numbered 16, after V lost 5 bases and J lost 8 bases. The germline V gene encodes CDR1 MDHEN and CDR2 SYDVKM.

This chain joins TRBV28 and TRBJ2-1; 9 bases match TRBD1. Source material: blood. The sequence came from a woman younger than 45 with Graves' ophthalmopathy. The CDR3 here is CASSPGQGRPLRDEQFF. CDR3 DNA sequence: TGTGCCAGCAGTCCGGGACAGGGACGTCCCCTAAGGGATGAGCAGTTCTTC.